These 18 T cell receptor beta chains came from one sample sequenced in a study of human T cells and chemical hapten exposure (TCRdb year 2021). The library came from RACE. This sample was sequenced with a NextSeq 500. The public sequencing data were trimmed at Q25 with fastp and processed into clonotypes with MiXCR by TCRdb, which kept only in-frame beta chains. Identical CDR3 protein sequences are pooled into one entry, listed with their most common genes and DNA. Within this sample are around 100,000 distinct CDR3 sequences, with 11% of them counted one time only. Around 3.1% of the sample rests with the top ten. The time point label corresponds to: pre-sensitization, week 0. Read against the paper, the sample's treatment or condition label means: therapeutic diphenylcyclopropenone sensitization with weekly scalp DPC. Source: whole blood, taken in connection with sensitization to the hapten diphenylcyclopropenone (DPC). The receptors were sampled from a woman aged 55 to 70 with alopecia areata. Some clones in this sample may be carry-over from other donors' samples.

This clonotype was seen many times. The chain combines TRBV7-3 with TRBJ2-3; D perhaps matches TRBD2 (6 bases). The V end lost 5 bases, the J end lost 9 bases, and 21 bases lay between the germline ends. The germline CDR1 and CDR2 sequences are SGHTA and FQGTGA. CDR3 length equals 15 residues. The CDR3: CASSMGTSSAGTQYF. In DNA form, the CDR3 reads TGTGCCAGCAGCATGGGGACTTCCTCCGCGGGGACGCAGTATTTT.

The chain uses TRBV10-2 and TRBJ2-2, with a possible D match to TRBD2 (6 bases). The V and J ends lost 11 bases and 4 bases respectively, with 17 bases between them. The CDR3 totals 14 residues. Germline CDR1 WSHSY, CDR2 SAAADI. CDR3: CAANRAEGTGELFF. In DNA form, the CDR3 reads TGCGCCGCCAATCGAGCGGAGGGCACCGGGGAGCTGTTTTTT.

The sample holds many counts of this clonotype. This chain joins TRBV25-1 and TRBJ1-5; D is undetermined. The V end was cut by 4 bases, the J end by 3 bases, with 7 bases between. Germline CDR1 MGHDK, CDR2 SYGVNS. The CDR3 loop spans 13 amino acids. CDR3 sequence (DNA): TGTGCCAGCAGTGGCGGATCCAATCAGCCCCAGCATTTT. Protein product: CASSGGSNQPQHF.

This sequence joins TRBV27 and TRBJ1-2; TRBD1 agrees at 7 bases. This CDR3 spans 16 amino acids. Germline-derived CDR1 and CDR2 are MNHEY and SMNVEV (reference sequence). Unmatched junction bases numbered 12, after V lost 3 bases and J lost 5 bases. The CDR3 DNA sequence: TGTGCCAGCAGTTTGGCTCGAACAGGGGATCAGTATGGCTACACCTTC. Its protein is CASSLARTGDQYGYTF.

This clonotype was detected many times. V is TRBV19 and J is TRBJ2-7; D may match TRBD1 or TRBD2 (5 bases each). Trimming pared 7 bases from V and 3 bases from J, leaving 13 bases between. CDR1 and CDR2 (germline): LNHDA, SQIVND (reference sequence). This CDR3 has 13 residues. CDR3 protein: CASTRDGHYEQYF. The DNA of the CDR3 is TGTGCCAGTACACGGGACGGCCACTACGAGCAGTACTTC.

This clonotype was detected many times. This sequence joins TRBV9 and TRBJ2-3, with 8 nucleotides matching TRBD2. This CDR3 is built from 15 residues. Germline CDR1 reads SGDLS; CDR2 reads YYNGEE. V was clipped by 4 bases and J by 2 bases; unmatched bases: 6. The CDR3 sequence: CASSYLLAATDTQYF. CDR3 coding DNA: TGTGCCAGCAGCTACTTACTAGCGGCCACAGATACGCAGTATTTT.

This chain links TRBV5-1 with TRBJ2-5; D possibly corresponds to TRBD1 (6 bases). The CDR3 runs to 14 residues. In germline, CDR1 is SGHRS, CDR2 YFSETQ. Between the trimmed V and J ends, which lost 4 bases and 5 bases, there was a span of 15 bases. The CDR3 coding sequence is TGCGCCAGCAGCCGACAGGCCCGGGCGGAGACCCAGTACTTC. Protein: CASSRQARAETQYF. Complete variable domain (other parts from reference TRBV5-1 and TRBJ2-5): KAGVTQTPRYLIKTRGQQVTLSCSPISGHRSVSWYQQTPGQGLQFLFEYFSETQRNKGNFPGRFSGRQFSNSRSEMNVSTLELGDSALYLCASSRQARAETQYFGPGTRLLVL.

The CDR3 loop reads CASSPWERRNNEQFF. The CDR3 nucleotides are TGTGCCAGCTCACCATGGGAGCGGAGAAACAATGAGCAGTTCTTC. The rearrangement links TRBV18 to TRBJ2-1; weak D call: TRBD2 (5 bases). Germline V gene data show CDR1 as KGHSH and CDR2 as LQKENI. CDR3 length: 15 residues. V lost 2 bases to trimming and J lost 5 bases, with 13 bases between them.

This clonotype was seen a handful of times. V gene TRBV12-3 or TRBV12-4 combines with J gene TRBJ1-5; D is uncertain. The length of the CDR3 is 15 residues. V was trimmed by 7 bases and J by 6 bases, leaving 19 bases between them. CDR3 sequence reads: CASTLGLGPGQPQHF. The CDR3 DNA is TGTGCCAGCACCTTGGGGTTGGGTCCGGGTCAGCCCCAGCATTTT.

This clonotype showed up just a few times. The J gene is TRBJ2-2, the V gene TRBV21-1; the table's D call of TRBD1 was not tested on the DNA. TRBV21-1 has pseudogene status. This CDR3 spans 19 amino acids. CDR3: CASSGVCPRQGKDTGELFF. CDR3 sequence (DNA): TGTGCCAGCAGCGGAGTTTGCCCTCGACAGGGGAAGGACACCGGGGAGCTGTTTTTT.

This clonotype has at least ten counts. The V gene is TRBV3-1, the J gene TRBJ2-1; D not resolved. This CDR3 region has 13 residues. V was clipped by 4 bases and J by 7 bases, with 11 bases between them. Looked up from germline, CDR1 is LGHDT and CDR2 is YNNKEL (reference sequence). The CDR3 DNA reads as TGTGCCAGCAGCCCTCCTGACGTTAATGAGCAGTTCTTC. Its protein product is CASSPPDVNEQFF.

This clonotype came up a few times. The rearrangement uses TRBV20-1 and TRBJ2-7; 8 bases match TRBD2. With V trimmed by 7 bases and J by 1 base, 6 bases remained unmatched. Germline V lookup: CDR1 DFQATT, CDR2 SNEGSKA (reference sequence). This CDR3 spans 13 amino acids. The CDR3 spells CSGIAGISYEQYF. The CDR3 region has the DNA TGCAGTGGAATAGCGGGGATATCCTACGAGCAGTACTTC.

This clonotype was observed a few times. The rearrangement uses TRBV10-3 and TRBJ2-7, with TRBD2 matching over 8 bases. CDR3 size: 14 residues. Germline V gene data show CDR1 as ENHRY and CDR2 as SYGVKD. Germline trimming cut 6 bases from V and 5 bases from J; bases unmatched to any gene: 9. The CDR3 nucleotides are TGTGCCATCAGCGGGGGGGGCAGTGGAAACGAGCAGTACTTC. It specifies CAISGGGSGNEQYF.

This clonotype was observed at least ten times. This chain links TRBV7-2 with TRBJ1-5; D perhaps matches TRBD1 (6 bases). The germline V and J ends were trimmed by 1 base and 6 bases, with 7 bases remaining between them. Germline CDR1 and CDR2: SGHTA and FQGNSA. This CDR3 has 13 amino acids. The DNA of the CDR3 is TGTGCCAGCAGCTTAGAGGACAGTCAGCCCCAGCATTTT. It encodes CASSLEDSQPQHF.

In this sample, this clonotype turned up many times. The V call is TRBV14, the J call TRBJ2-5; TRBD2 agrees at 8 bases. The V gene end was trimmed by 1 base and the J gene end by 0 bases; junction bases not matched to a gene: 4. This CDR3 region has 16 residues. Looked up from germline, CDR1 is SGHDN and CDR2 is FVKESK. The CDR3 here is CASSQAAGAYQETQYF. DNA for the CDR3: TGTGCCAGCAGCCAAGCAGCGGGGGCGTACCAAGAGACCCAGTACTTC.

This clonotype was found many times. V is TRBV12-3 or TRBV12-4 and J is TRBJ1-2; 8 nucleotides line up with TRBD1. V shed 5 bases and J 4 bases; nucleotides not matched to a gene: 9. CDR3 length equals 15 residues. The CDR3 spells CASSEGQGTIYGYTF. DNA for the CDR3: TGTGCCAGCAGTGAAGGACAGGGTACAATCTATGGCTACACCTTC.

The table lists this clonotype with a few counts. The chain couples TRBV5-1 to TRBJ1-1; D unresolved. Trimming removed 4 bases from V and 6 bases from J, with 19 bases in between. Germline values: CDR1 SGHRS, CDR2 YFSETQ. The CDR3 contains 15 residues. In nucleotides, the CDR3 is TGCGCCAGCAGCCAAGGCCGGGGTGGTACACCTGAAGCTTTCTTT. Translating it yields CASSQGRGGTPEAFF.

The sample holds many counts of this clonotype. J is TRBJ2-7 and V is TRBV4-1; 7 bases fit TRBD1. Germline loops: CDR1 MGHRA, CDR2 YSYEKL. The CDR3 is 16 residues long. The V gene end was trimmed by 4 bases and the J gene end by 2 bases; junction bases not matched to a gene: 11. Here the CDR3 DNA reads TGCGCCAGCAGCCCCACTTCAGGGACAGAAACCTACGAGCAGTACTTC. Translated, it gives CASSPTSGTETYEQYF.